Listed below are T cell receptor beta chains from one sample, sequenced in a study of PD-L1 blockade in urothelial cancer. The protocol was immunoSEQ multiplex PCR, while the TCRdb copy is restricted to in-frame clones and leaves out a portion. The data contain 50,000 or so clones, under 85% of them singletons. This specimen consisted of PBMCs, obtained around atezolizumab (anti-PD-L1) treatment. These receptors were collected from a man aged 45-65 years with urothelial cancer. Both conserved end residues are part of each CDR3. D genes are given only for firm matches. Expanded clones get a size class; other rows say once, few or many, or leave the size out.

CASRMAGGEQYF	TGTGCCAGTAGGATGGCAGGGGGAGAGCAGTACTTC	TRBV19	NA	TRBJ2-7	TRBD1	12
CASSSDRGLYTGELFF	TGTGCCAGCAGTTCCGACAGGGGGCTTTACACCGGGGAGCTGTTTTTT	TRBV7-6	NA	TRBJ2-2	TRBD1	16
CAWSVPPGSVYEQYF	TGTGCCTGGAGTGTACCCCCGGGTTCTGTCTACGAGCAGTACTTC	TRBV30	NA	TRBJ2-7	NA	15
CASSIVGGQGLSGANVLTF	TGTGCCAGTAGTATAGTAGGGGGACAGGGGCTTTCTGGGGCCAACGTCCTGACTTTC	TRBV19	once	TRBJ2-6	TRBD1	19
CASGGLGGGELFF	TGTGCCAGTGGTGGTTTAGGGGGCGGGGAGCTGTTTTTT	TRBV19	once	TRBJ2-2	NA	13
CASSPGQIYEQYF	TGCGCCAGCAGCCCGGGACAGATCTACGAGCAGTACTTC	TRBV5-1	NA	TRBJ2-7	TRBD1	13
CASSTTGPYEQYF	TGTGCCAGCAGTACCACAGGTCCCTACGAGCAGTACTTC	TRBV6-5	few	TRBJ2-7	NA	13
CASSLEGLGVGHEQFF	TGCGCCAGCAGCTTGGAGGGTCTAGGAGTGGGGCATGAGCAGTTCTTC	TRBV5-1	NA	TRBJ2-1	NA	16
CASSWATEQYF	TGTGCCAGCAGCTGGGCTACCGAGCAGTACTTC	TRBV7-8	NA	TRBJ2-7	NA	11
CATKSWTGSTMNTEAFF	TGTGCCACCAAATCTTGGACAGGATCTACTATGAACACTGAAGCTTTCTTT	TRBV27	NA	TRBJ1-1	TRBD1	17
CAWRSSYSNQPQHF	TGTGCCTGGCGGTCATCCTATAGCAATCAGCCCCAGCATTTT	TRBV30	NA	TRBJ1-5	NA	14
CASSQGQGINSPLHF	TGTGCCAGCAGCCAAGGACAGGGAATTAATTCACCCCTCCACTTT	TRBV14	NA	TRBJ1-6	TRBD1	15
CASSLNQGSLNNSPLHF	TGTGCCAGCTCCCTCAATCAGGGGTCGCTGAATAATTCACCCCTCCACTTT	TRBV18	NA	TRBJ1-6	NA	17
CASSLRGFSHETQYF	TGTGCCAGCAGCTTAAGGGGGTTCTCCCACGAGACCCAGTACTTC	TRBV11-3	NA	TRBJ2-5	NA	15
CASSYSGREAFF	TGTGCCAGCAGTTACTCGGGCAGGGAAGCTTTCTTT	TRBV6-5	few	TRBJ1-1	NA	12
CASSFSTGGYNEQFF	TGTGCCAGCAGCTTCTCGACAGGGGGTTACAATGAGCAGTTCTTC	TRBV5-5	NA	TRBJ2-1	TRBD1	15
CASSPGQREGNQPQHF	TGTGCCAGCTCACCGGGACAGCGAGAGGGCAATCAGCCCCAGCATTTT	TRBV18	NA	TRBJ1-5	TRBD1	16
CASRTGDRRTEKLFF	TGTGCCAGTAGAACCGGCGACAGGCGGACTGAAAAACTGTTTTTT	TRBV5-8	NA	TRBJ1-4	NA	15
CASSLRSARDGNTIYF	TGTGCCAGCAGCTTACGGTCAGCCAGGGATGGAAACACCATATATTTT	TRBV5-5	NA	TRBJ1-3	NA	16
CASSFAGRNSNYGYTF	TGTGCCAGCAGCTTTGCGGGACGGAATTCTAACTATGGCTACACCTTC	TRBV5-4	NA	TRBJ1-2	NA	16
CASSFGTADTEAFF	TGTGCCAGCAGCTTCGGGACAGCGGACACTGAAGCTTTCTTT	TRBV7-9	NA	TRBJ1-1	TRBD1	14
CASSQTGGAKNIQYF	TGCGCCAGCAGCCAGACAGGTGGGGCCAAAAACATTCAGTACTTC	TRBV4-1	NA	TRBJ2-4	NA	15
CAISGGYEQYF	TGTGCCATCAGCGGGGGCTACGAGCAGTACTTC	TRBV10-3	NA	TRBJ2-7	NA	11
CASSLRSRGTEHSYEQYF	TGTGCCAGCAGTTTACGATCACGCGGGACAGAACACTCCTACGAGCAGTACTTC	TRBV27	once	TRBJ2-7	NA	18
CASSPQRTSGFVEQFF	TGTGCCAGCAGCCCCCAGCGGACTAGCGGGTTTGTTGAGCAGTTCTTC	TRBV9	NA	TRBJ2-1	TRBD2	16
CASSQGGNPGQETQYF	TGCGCCAGCAGCCAAGGGGGAAATCCGGGGCAAGAGACCCAGTACTTC	TRBV4-3	NA	TRBJ2-5	NA	16
CAYRVRRKANTEAFF	TGTGCTTACAGGGTAAGGCGTAAGGCGAACACTGAAGCTTTCTTT	TRBV30	NA	TRBJ1-1	NA	15
CASRPGTGYNEQFF	TGTGCCAGCAGGCCCGGGACAGGGTACAATGAGCAGTTCTTC	TRBV27	NA	TRBJ2-1	TRBD1	14
CASSFGQGRVDTQYF	TGCGCCAGCAGCTTCGGTCAGGGGAGGGTAGATACCCAGTACTTC	TRBV5-1	NA	TRBJ2-5	NA	15
CASSRDFNYGYTF	TGTGCCAGCAGCCGGGACTTTAACTATGGCTACACCTTC	TRBV7-2	NA	TRBJ1-2	NA	13
CASSHGASGKGGEQFF	TGTGCCAGCTCGCACGGGGCTAGCGGGAAAGGGGGTGAGCAGTTCTTC	TRBV18	NA	TRBJ2-1	TRBD2	16
CASSLGTGVNIQYF	TGCGCCAGCAGCTTGGGAACAGGGGTAAACATTCAGTACTTC	TRBV5-1	NA	TRBJ2-4	TRBD1	14
CASSVGRDGYTF	TGTGCCAGCAGCGTAGGACGGGATGGCTACACCTTC	TRBV11-2	NA	TRBJ1-2	NA	12
CASSLMLEGRGEKLFF	TGTGCCAGCAGCTTAATGCTTGAGGGGAGGGGTGAAAAACTGTTTTTT	TRBV11-2	NA	TRBJ1-4	NA	16
CASSLGGRASYEQYF	TGTGCCAGCAGCTTAGGCGGGAGAGCCTCCTACGAGCAGTACTTC	TRBV7-2	NA	TRBJ2-7	TRBD2	15
CASSWGQPPYEQYF	TGTGCCAGCAGCTGGGGACAGCCCCCCTACGAGCAGTACTTC	TRBV11-3	NA	TRBJ2-7	TRBD1	14
CASSTSGPSYEQYF	TGTGCCAGCAGCACCTCGGGTCCATCCTACGAGCAGTACTTC	TRBV13	NA	TRBJ2-7	NA	14
CASSMSAGTNTGELFF	TGTGCCAGTAGTATGTCAGCGGGTACGAACACCGGGGAGCTGTTTTTT	TRBV19	NA	TRBJ2-2	NA	16
CASSYTGMGQPQHF	TGTGCCAGCAGTTATACAGGGATGGGTCAGCCCCAGCATTTT	TRBV27	few	TRBJ1-5	NA	14
CASSEIEGATNEKLFF	TGTGCCAGCAGTGAAATAGAAGGGGCAACTAATGAAAAACTGTTTTTT	TRBV6-1	NA	TRBJ1-4	NA	16
CASSLRGGAYNEQFF	TGTGCCAGCAGCTTGCGGGGGGGCGCCTACAATGAGCAGTTCTTC	TRBV5-6	NA	TRBJ2-1	TRBD2	15
CASSLGGGRRQPQHF	TGTGCCAGCAGTTTAGGCGGGGGGCGGCGGCAGCCCCAGCATTTT	TRBV28	NA	TRBJ1-5	NA	15
CASSPGGSYNEQFF	TGTGCCAGCAGTCCAGGGGGGAGTTACAATGAGCAGTTCTTC	TRBV25-1	once	TRBJ2-1	NA	14
CASSSWHATNEKLFF	TGTGCCAGCAGTTCGTGGCATGCAACTAATGAAAAACTGTTTTTT	TRBV27	NA	TRBJ1-4	NA	15
CASSQKAYRDREQYF	TGTGCCAGCAGCCAGAAAGCTTACCGGGACAGGGAGCAGTACTTC	TRBV14	few	TRBJ2-7	TRBD1	15
CAWSLGGTGGRYGYTF	TGTGCCTGGAGTTTAGGAGGCACAGGGGGAAGGTATGGCTACACCTTC	TRBV30	NA	TRBJ1-2	TRBD1	16
CASRSPAGTGHYGYTF	TGTGCCAGCCGCTCCCCAGCGGGGACAGGACATTATGGCTACACCTTC	TRBV28	NA	TRBJ1-2	TRBD1	16
CASSLETGSTYEQYF	TGCGCCAGCAGCTTGGAGACAGGATCAACCTACGAGCAGTACTTC	TRBV5-1	NA	TRBJ2-7	NA	15
CASYSGFLTDTQYF	TGTGCCAGCTATTCAGGATTCTTAACAGATACGCAGTATTTT	TRBV16	NA	TRBJ2-3	NA	14
CASSLTVTGPNSPLHF	TGCGCCAGCAGCTTGACAGTGACAGGGCCCAACTCACCCCTCCACTTT	TRBV5-1	NA	TRBJ1-6	TRBD1	16
CASSLYNVGTGGRETQYF	TGTGCCAGCAGTTTATACAACGTAGGGACAGGGGGCCGGGAGACCCAGTACTTC	TRBV27	NA	TRBJ2-5	TRBD1	18
CASSQRSGGYSTDTQYF	TGTGCCAGCAGCCAGAGAAGCGGGGGGTACAGCACAGATACGCAGTATTTT	TRBV14	NA	TRBJ2-3	TRBD2	17
CASRTSGAGGLQPEYF	TGTGCCAGCAGGACCTCAGGAGCGGGAGGTCTCCAACCGGAGTATTTT	TRBV27	few	TRBJ2-3	TRBD2	16
CASSVAGQGPPYEQYF	TGTGCCAGCAGCGTAGCCGGACAGGGACCCCCTTACGAGCAGTACTTC	TRBV9	NA	TRBJ2-7	TRBD1	16
CASSVGGGVGTEAFF	TGTGCCAGCAGCGTAGGGGGAGGGGTAGGGACTGAAGCTTTCTTT	TRBV9	NA	TRBJ1-1	NA	15
CASSLTRDRVSGANVLTF	TGTGCCAGCAGCTTAACCCGGGACAGGGTCTCTGGGGCCAACGTCCTGACTTTC	TRBV7-8	NA	TRBJ2-6	TRBD1	18
CASSLVAGAFYEQYF	TGTGCCAGCAGCTTAGTTGCGGGAGCCTTCTACGAGCAGTACTTC	TRBV7-2	NA	TRBJ2-7	TRBD2	15
CASSDSIAGGHNEQFF	TGTGCCAGCAGTGACTCGATAGCGGGGGGGCACAATGAGCAGTTCTTC	TRBV6-4	NA	TRBJ2-1	TRBD2	16
CASSSGLAGAGGELFF	TGTGCCAGCAGCTCCGGACTAGCGGGAGCGGGCGGGGAGCTGTTTTTT	TRBV5-4	NA	TRBJ2-2	TRBD2	16